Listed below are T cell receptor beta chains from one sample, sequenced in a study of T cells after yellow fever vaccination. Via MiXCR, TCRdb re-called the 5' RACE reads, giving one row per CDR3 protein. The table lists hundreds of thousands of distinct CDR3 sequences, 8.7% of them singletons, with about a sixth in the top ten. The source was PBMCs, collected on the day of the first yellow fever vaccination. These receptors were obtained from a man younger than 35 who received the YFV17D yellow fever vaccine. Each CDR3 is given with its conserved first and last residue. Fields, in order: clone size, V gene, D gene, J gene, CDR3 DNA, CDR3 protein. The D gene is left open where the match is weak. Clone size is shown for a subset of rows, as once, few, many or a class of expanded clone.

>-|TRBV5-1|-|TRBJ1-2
TGCGCCAGCAGCTTAAGGGAAAACAATAACTATGGCTACACCTTC
CASSLRENNNYGYTF
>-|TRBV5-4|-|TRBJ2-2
TGTGCCAGCAGCGCCCGAATCACCGGGGAGCTGTTTTTT
CASSARITGELFF
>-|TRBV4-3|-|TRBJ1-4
TGCGCCAGCAGCCAAGATCCTGTAGGCCTTGGGGAAAAACTGTTTTTT
CASSQDPVGLGEKLFF
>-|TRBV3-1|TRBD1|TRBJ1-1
TGTGCCAGCAGCCGGGGGGACAGGTCAAACACTGAAGCTTTCTTT
CASSRGDRSNTEAFF
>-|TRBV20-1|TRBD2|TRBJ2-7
TGCAGTGCTACCCCGGGGGGATTCACCTACGAGCAGTACTTC
CSATPGGFTYEQYF
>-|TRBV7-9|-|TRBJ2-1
TGTGCCAGCAGCTTGATCGGGGGAGCAACCTACAATGAGCAGTTCTTC
CASSLIGGATYNEQFF
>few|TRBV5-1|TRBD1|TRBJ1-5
TGCGCCAGCAGCTGGGGGGACAGACCCGGGCCCCAGCATTTT
CASSWGDRPGPQHF
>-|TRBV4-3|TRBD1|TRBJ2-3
TGCGCCAGCAGCCACAGACAGGGGCTGGATACGCAGTATTTT
CASSHRQGLDTQYF
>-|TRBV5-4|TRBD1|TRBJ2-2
TGTGCCAGCAGCTTGGGAGGTGGCAGGGGGCTCACCGGGGAGCTGTTTTTT
CASSLGGGRGLTGELFF
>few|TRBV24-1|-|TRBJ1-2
TGTGCCACCAGTGACCCTGGCGTCGTCTTCTACACCTTC
CATSDPGVVFYTF
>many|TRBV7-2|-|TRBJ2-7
TGTGCCAGCAGCTTTTACAGCGGGGACAACTCGGACCAGTACTTC
CASSFYSGDNSDQYF
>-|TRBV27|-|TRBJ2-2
TGTGCCAGCAGTCTTTTAGGACAGTTTTCCGGGGAGCTGTTTTTT
CASSLLGQFSGELFF
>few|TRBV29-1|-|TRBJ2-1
TGCAGCGTCGTTGGGGGGGGGCCCTACAATGAGCAGTTCTTC
CSVVGGGPYNEQFF
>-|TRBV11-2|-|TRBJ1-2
TGTGCCAGCAGCGCGGACAGCGCCCCTAACTATGGCTACACCTTC
CASSADSAPNYGYTF
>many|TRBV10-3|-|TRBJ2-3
TGTGCCATCAGAGGGGATACGCAGTATTTT
CAIRGDTQYF
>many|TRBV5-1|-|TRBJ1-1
TGCGCCAGCAGCTTGAACGGTGCGAACACTGAAGCTTTCTTT
CASSLNGANTEAFF
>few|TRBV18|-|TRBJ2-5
TGTGCCAGCTCACAGTCCGAGCCTCCGACCCACTTC
CASSQSEPPTHF
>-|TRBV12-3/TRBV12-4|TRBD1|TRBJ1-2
TGTGCCAGCAGCCAACCGGGACAGGGGGCACACGGCTACACCTTC
CASSQPGQGAHGYTF
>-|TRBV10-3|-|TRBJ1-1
TGTGCCATCATGGGACGAGATGAAGCTTTCTTT
CAIMGRDEAFF
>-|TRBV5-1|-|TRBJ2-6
TGCGCCAGCAGCTTGGTTCATGGAGGGCAGGGGCGATCTGGGGCCAACGTCCAGACTTTC
CASSLVHGGQGRSGANVQTF
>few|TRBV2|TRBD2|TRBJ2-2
TGTGCCAGCAGAACCGGGACTAGCAACACCGGGGAGCTGTTTTTT
CASRTGTSNTGELFF
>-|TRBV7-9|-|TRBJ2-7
TGTGCCAGCAGCTTAATCAGGATCCCCTACGAGCAGTACTTC
CASSLIRIPYEQYF
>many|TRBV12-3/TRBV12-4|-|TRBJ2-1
TGTGCCAGCAGTTTAGAGCGCCGAGACAATGAGCAGTTCTTC
CASSLERRDNEQFF
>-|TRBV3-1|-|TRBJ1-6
TGTGCCAGCAGCCAAGGGTCTGGGGGTAATTCACCCCTCCACTTT
CASSQGSGGNSPLHF
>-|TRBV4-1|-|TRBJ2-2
TGCGCCAGCAGCGACCGATTCGACACGAACACCGGGGAGCTGTTTTTT
CASSDRFDTNTGELFF
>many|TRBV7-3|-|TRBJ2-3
TGTGCCAGCAGCCCCCAAGCGGGTAATGCAGATACGCAGTATTTT
CASSPQAGNADTQYF
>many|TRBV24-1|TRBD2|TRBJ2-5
TGTGCCACCAGCCGACTAGCGGGGGGGCAAGAGACCCAGTACTTC
CATSRLAGGQETQYF
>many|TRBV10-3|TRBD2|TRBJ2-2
TGTGCCACCACGGGGGGACGCACCGGGGAGCTGTTTTTT
CATTGGRTGELFF
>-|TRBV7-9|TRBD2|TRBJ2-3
TGTGCCAGCAGCCTCCCCAGCGGGACCACAGATACGCAGTATTTT
CASSLPSGTTDTQYF
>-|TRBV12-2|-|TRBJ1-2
TGTGCAAGTCGCTTAGTACCGGACAGACCAGGTGGCTACACCTTC
CASRLVPDRPGGYTF